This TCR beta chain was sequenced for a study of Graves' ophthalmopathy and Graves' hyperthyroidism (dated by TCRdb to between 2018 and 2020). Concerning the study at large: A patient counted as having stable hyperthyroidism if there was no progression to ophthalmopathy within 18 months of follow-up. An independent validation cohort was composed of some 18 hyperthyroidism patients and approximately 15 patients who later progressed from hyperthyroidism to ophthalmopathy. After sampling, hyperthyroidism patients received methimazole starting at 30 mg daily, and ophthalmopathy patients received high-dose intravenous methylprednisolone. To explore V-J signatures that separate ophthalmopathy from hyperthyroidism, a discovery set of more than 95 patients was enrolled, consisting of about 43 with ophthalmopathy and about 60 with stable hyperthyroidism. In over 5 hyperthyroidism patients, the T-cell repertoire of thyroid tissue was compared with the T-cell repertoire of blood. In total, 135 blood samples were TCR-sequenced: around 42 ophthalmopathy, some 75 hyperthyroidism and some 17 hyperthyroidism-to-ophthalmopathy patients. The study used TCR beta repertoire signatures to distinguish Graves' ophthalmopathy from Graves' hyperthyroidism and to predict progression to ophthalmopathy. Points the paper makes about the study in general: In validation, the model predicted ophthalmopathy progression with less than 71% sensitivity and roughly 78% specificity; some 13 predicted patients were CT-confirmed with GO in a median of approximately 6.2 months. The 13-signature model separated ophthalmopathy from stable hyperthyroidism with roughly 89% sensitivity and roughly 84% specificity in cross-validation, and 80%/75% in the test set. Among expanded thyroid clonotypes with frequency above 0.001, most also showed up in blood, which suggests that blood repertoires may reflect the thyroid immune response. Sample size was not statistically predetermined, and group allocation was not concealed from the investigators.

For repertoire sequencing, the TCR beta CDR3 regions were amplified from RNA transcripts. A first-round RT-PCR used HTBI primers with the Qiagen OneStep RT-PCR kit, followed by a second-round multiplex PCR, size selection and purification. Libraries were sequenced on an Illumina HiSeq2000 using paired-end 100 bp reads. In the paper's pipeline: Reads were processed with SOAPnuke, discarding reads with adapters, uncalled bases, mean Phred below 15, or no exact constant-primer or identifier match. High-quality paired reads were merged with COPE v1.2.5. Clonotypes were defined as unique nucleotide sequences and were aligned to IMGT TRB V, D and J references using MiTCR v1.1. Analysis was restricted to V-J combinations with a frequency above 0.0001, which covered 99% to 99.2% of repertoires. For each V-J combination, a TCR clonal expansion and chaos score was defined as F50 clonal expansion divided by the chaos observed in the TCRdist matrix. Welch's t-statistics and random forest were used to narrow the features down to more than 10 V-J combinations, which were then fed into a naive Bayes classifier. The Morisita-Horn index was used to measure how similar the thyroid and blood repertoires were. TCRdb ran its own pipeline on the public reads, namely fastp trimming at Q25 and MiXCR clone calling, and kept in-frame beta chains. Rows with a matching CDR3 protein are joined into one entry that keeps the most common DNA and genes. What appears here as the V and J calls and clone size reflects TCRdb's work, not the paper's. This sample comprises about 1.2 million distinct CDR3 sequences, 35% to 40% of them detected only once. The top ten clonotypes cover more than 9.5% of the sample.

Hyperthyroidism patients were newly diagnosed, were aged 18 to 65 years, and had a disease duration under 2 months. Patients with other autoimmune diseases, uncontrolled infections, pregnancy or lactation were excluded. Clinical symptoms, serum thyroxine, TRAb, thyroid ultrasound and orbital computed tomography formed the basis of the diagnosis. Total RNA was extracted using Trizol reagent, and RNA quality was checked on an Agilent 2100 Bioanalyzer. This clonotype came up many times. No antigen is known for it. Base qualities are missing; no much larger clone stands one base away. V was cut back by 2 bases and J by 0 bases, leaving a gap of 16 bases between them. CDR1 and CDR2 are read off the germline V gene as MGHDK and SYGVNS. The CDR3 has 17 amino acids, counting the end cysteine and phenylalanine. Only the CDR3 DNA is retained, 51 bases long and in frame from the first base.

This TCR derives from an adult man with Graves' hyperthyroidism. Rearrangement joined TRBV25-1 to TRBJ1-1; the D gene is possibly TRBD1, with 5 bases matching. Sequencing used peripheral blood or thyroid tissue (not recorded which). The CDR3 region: CASSEARGGHLNTEAFF. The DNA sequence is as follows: TGTGCCAGCAGTGAAGCACGGGGCGGACATTTGAACACTGAAGCTTTCTTT.